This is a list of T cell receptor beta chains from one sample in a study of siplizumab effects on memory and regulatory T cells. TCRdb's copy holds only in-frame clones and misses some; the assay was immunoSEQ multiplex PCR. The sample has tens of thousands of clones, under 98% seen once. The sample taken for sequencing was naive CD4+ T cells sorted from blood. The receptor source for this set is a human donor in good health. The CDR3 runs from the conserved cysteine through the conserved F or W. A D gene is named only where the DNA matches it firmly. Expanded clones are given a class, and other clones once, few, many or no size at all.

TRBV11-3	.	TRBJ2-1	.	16	TGTGCCAGCAGCTTAGAAGGCGGCATCTCCTACAATGAGCAGTTCTTC	CASSLEGGISYNEQFF
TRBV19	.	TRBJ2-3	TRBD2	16	TGTGCCAGTAGTCCAGGGACTAGCGGCCTCACAGATACGCAGTATTTT	CASSPGTSGLTDTQYF
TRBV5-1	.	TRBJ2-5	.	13	TGCGCCAGCAGTGTTACAGGGTCCGAGACCCAGTACTTC	CASSVTGSETQYF
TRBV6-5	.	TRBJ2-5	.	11	TGTGCCAGCAGTAGAGGGGAGACCCAGTACTTC	CASSRGETQYF
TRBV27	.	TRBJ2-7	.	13	TGTGCCAGCTCCAGGGGACGGTCCTACGAGCAGTACTTC	CASSRGRSYEQYF
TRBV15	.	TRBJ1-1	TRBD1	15	TGTGCCACCAGCAGAGGCGACAGGGCTAACACTGAAGCTTTCTTT	CATSRGDRANTEAFF
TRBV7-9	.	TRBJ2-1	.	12	TGTGCCAGCAGCTTACTGTTAAATGAGCAGTTCTTC	CASSLLLNEQFF
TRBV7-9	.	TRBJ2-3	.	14	TGTGCCAGCAGCTTAACTCTGGACGGGGATACGCAGTATTTT	CASSLTLDGDTQYF
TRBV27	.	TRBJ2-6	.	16	TGTGCCAGCACCTTGAGGGGGTTCGCTGGGGCCAACGTCCTGACTTTC	CASTLRGFAGANVLTF
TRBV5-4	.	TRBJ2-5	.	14	TGTGCCAGCAGCTTGGACAGAGCGGCTGGGACCCAGTACTTC	CASSLDRAAGTQYF
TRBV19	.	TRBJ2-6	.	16	TGTGCCAGTAGCCCGACATGGAGTTCCGGGGCCAACGTCCTGACTTTC	CASSPTWSSGANVLTF
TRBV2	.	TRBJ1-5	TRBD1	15	TGTGCCAGCAGTGCCGGGACAGACTTCAATCAGCCCCAGCATTTT	CASSAGTDFNQPQHF
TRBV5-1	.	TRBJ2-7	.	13	TGCGCCAGCAGCCCCGATCTACCCTACGAGCAGTACTTC	CASSPDLPYEQYF
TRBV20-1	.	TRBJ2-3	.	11	TGCAGTGCTCCCGGCGGGGAGGTGCAGTATTTT	CSAPGGEVQYF
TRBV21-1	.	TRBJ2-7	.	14	TGTGCCAGCAGCAGTGGGACAGGGTCCGACGAGCAGTACTTC	CASSSGTGSDEQYF
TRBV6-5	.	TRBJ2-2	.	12	TGTGCCAGCAGTAAGGGCACCGGGGAGCTGTTTTTT	CASSKGTGELFF
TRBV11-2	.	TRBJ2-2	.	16	TGTGCCAGCAGCTTAGAGCAACAGAGTAACACCGGGGAGCTGTTTTTT	CASSLEQQSNTGELFF
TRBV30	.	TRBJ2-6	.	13	TGTGCCTGGAGTAGAGACAGGGCCAACGTCCTGACTTTC	CAWSRDRANVLTF
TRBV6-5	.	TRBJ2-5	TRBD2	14	TGTGCCAGCAGTAGCGGGAGAGGAATAGAGACCCAGTACTTC	CASSSGRGIETQYF
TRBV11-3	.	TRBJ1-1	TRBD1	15	TGTGCCAGCAGCCCAAGACAGGGGGCGCCCACTGAAGCTTTCTTT	CASSPRQGAPTEAFF
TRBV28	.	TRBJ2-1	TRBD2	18	TGTGCCAGCAGTCGGACTAGCGGGAGGGCAATCTCCTACAATGAGCAGTTCTTC	CASSRTSGRAISYNEQFF
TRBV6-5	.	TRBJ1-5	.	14	TGTGCCAGCAGTTACCGACACCGGGATCAGCCCCAGCATTTT	CASSYRHRDQPQHF
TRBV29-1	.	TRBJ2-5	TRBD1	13	TGCAGCGTTGAACCCAGGGGGCGGGAGACCCAGTACTTC	CSVEPRGRETQYF
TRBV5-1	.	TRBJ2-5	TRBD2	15	TGCGCCAGCAGCTTAAGCGGGAGTTGGTCAGAGACCCAGTACTTC	CASSLSGSWSETQYF
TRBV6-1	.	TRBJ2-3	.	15	TGTGCCAGCAGTGAACGTCCCACCCCGACAGATACGCAGTATTTT	CASSERPTPTDTQYF
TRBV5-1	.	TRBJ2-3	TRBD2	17	TGCGCCAGCAGCTGGGGACTAGCGGGGCCAGGCGATGATACGCAGTATTTT	CASSWGLAGPGDDTQYF
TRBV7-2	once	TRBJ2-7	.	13	TGTGCCAGCAGCCCCTTGCAAATCTACGAGCAGTACTTC	CASSPLQIYEQYF
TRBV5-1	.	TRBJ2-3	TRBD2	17	TGCGCCAGCAGCTTTCAAACTAGCGGGGGCCCCGCAGATACGCAGTATTTT	CASSFQTSGGPADTQYF
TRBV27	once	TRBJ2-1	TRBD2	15	TGTGCCAGCAGTACCGGGACTAGCGCCTACAATGAGCAGTTCTTC	CASSTGTSAYNEQFF
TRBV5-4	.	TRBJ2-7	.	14	TGTGCCAGCAGCTTAGCGGGACAGGTCTACGAGCAGTACTTC	CASSLAGQVYEQYF
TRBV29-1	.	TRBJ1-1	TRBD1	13	TGCAGCGGGGATCAGGGGGTAAACACTGAAGCTTTCTTT	CSGDQGVNTEAFF
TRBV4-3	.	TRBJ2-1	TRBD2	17	TGCGCCAGCAGCCTTGGGGCCAGCGGGAGGGCCTACAATGAGCAGTTCTTC	CASSLGASGRAYNEQFF
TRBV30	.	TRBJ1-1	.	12	TGTGCCTGGACCGGCAACGGGGCTGAAGCTTTCTTT	CAWTGNGAEAFF
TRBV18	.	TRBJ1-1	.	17	TGTGCCAGCTCACCACAGGGGAGGAGAGGTAAGGACACTGAAGCTTTCTTT	CASSPQGRRGKDTEAFF
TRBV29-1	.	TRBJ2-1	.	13	TGCAGCGTTCGGGACTTTCTAATTAATGAGCAGTTCTTC	CSVRDFLINEQFF
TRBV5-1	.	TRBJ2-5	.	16	TGCGCCAGCAGCCCCCGGGACCCCGCCCCAAAAGAGACCCAGTACTTC	CASSPRDPAPKETQYF
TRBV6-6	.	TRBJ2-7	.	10	TGTGCCAGCAGTTACCCGTGGCAGTACTTC	CASSYPWQYF
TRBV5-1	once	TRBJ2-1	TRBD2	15	TGCGCCAGCAGCGAGACTAGCGGGAGGGCCTTTGAGCAGTTCTTC	CASSETSGRAFEQFF
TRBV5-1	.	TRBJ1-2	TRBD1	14	TGCGCCAGCAGCTTGACAGGGGTCTCCTATGGCTACACCTTC	CASSLTGVSYGYTF
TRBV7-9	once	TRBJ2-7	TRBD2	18	TGTGCCAGCAGCCACGCAAAATACTTAGCGGGAGGCTCCTACGAGCAGTACTTC	CASSHAKYLAGGSYEQYF
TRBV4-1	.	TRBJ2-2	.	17	TGCGCCAGCAGCCAACTCCGGGACTTCGCGAACACCGGGGAGCTGTTTTTT	CASSQLRDFANTGELFF
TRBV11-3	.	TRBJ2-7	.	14	TGTGCCAGCAGCCCGAGGGGTCTAAACTACGAGCAGTACTTC	CASSPRGLNYEQYF
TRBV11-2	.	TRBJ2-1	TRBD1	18	TGTGCCAGCAGAACCGGGACAGGGCGTTACCGCTCCTACAATGAGCAGTTCTTC	CASRTGTGRYRSYNEQFF
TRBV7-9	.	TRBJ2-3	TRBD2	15	TGTGCCAGCAGCCCCGGGGCGGGAGCAACCGATACGCAGTATTTT	CASSPGAGATDTQYF
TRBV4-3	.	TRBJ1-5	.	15	TGCGCCAGCAGCCAAGATGGGGAGGTGGATCAGCCCCAGCATTTT	CASSQDGEVDQPQHF
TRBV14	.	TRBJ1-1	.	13	TGTGCCAGCAGCCAAGGGTGGGGGGGGGAAGCTTTCTTT	CASSQGWGGEAFF
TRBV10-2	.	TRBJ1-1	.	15	TGCGCCAGCAGTGAGTCCTACAGAAGGAACACTGAAGCTTTCTTT	CASSESYRRNTEAFF
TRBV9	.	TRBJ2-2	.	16	TGTGCCAGCAGCGCCCCCGGCAGAACGAACACCGGGGAGCTGTTTTTT	CASSAPGRTNTGELFF
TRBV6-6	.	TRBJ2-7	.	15	TGTGCCAGCAGTGACGGGGCAGGGGACTCCTACGAGCAGTACTTC	CASSDGAGDSYEQYF
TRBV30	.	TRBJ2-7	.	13	TGTGCCTGGCGACAGCCGCCTATAGGGGAGCAGTACTTC	CAWRQPPIGEQYF
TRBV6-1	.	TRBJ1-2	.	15	TGTGCCAGCAGTGAAGCGCTCGGCCTTAACTATGGCTACACCTTC	CASSEALGLNYGYTF
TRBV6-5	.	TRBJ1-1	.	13	TGTGCCAGCAAGAGCAAGCCGAACACTGAAGCTTTCTTT	CASKSKPNTEAFF
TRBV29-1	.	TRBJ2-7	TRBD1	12	TGCAGCGTTGGGGACAGACCTTCCGAGCAGTACTTC	CSVGDRPSEQYF
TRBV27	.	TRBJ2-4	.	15	TGTGCCAGCAGTACCCTGGGGGCGGGCAAAAACATTCAGTACTTC	CASSTLGAGKNIQYF
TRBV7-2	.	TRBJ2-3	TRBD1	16	TGTGCCAGCAGCTCCGGACAGGGGAGGGGATTGGGTACGCAGTATTTT	CASSSGQGRGLGTQYF
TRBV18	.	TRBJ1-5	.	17	TGTGCCAGCTCAAGGCGGGCCGAGGGTTATAGCAATCAGCCCCAGCATTTT	CASSRRAEGYSNQPQHF
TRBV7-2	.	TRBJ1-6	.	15	TGCGCCAGCAGCCAAGCTCCCCTCAGTGATTCACCCCTCCACTTT	CASSQAPLSDSPLHF
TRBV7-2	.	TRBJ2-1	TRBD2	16	TGTGCCAGCAGCTTAGGCCTAGCGGGAGTTTACAATGAGCAGTTCTTC	CASSLGLAGVYNEQFF
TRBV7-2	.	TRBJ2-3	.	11	TGTGCCAGCAGCTTAGTCGATACGCAGTATTTT	CASSLVDTQYF